The 16 T cell receptor beta chains reported below all come from one sample, sequenced in a study of blood T cell repertoires in COVID-19. TCRdb's table, derived via immunoSEQ multiplex PCR, lists solely in-frame clones and lacks some. This table has more than 120,000 clones, approximately 90% appearing once. The sample comprised peripheral blood. These receptor sequences come from a human donor in a cohort sampled during active COVID-19.

The rearrangement joins TRBV19 to TRBJ2-4; the D gene is possibly TRBD1 (5 bases). This CDR3 spans 15 amino acids. The ends were cut back, 5 bases at V and 1 base at J, with 12 bases in the middle. Germline CDR1 and CDR2: LNHDA and SQIVND (reference sequence). CDR3 in DNA: TGTGCCAGTAGTTTGGGGCAAGGGGCCAAAAACATTCAGTACTTC. It is translated as CASSLGQGAKNIQYF.

The chain couples TRBV6-6 to TRBJ2-3, with D unclear. The CDR3 has 12 amino acids. V dropped 6 bases and J dropped 2 bases, with 6 bases sitting between them. CDR1 and CDR2 from the germline V gene are MNHNY and SVGAGI (reference sequence). The CDR3 loop is CASRTITDTQYF. CDR3 DNA sequence: TGTGCCAGCAGGACAATCACAGATACGCAGTATTTT.

The J gene is TRBJ1-1, the V gene TRBV6-8; D ambiguous. The CDR3 has 13 amino acids. V lost 10 bases to trimming and J lost 3 bases, with 15 bases between them. Per the germline V gene, CDR1 is MNHGY and CDR2 is SAAAGT. CDR3: CANGEDSDTEAFF. In nucleotides, the CDR3 is TGTGCCAACGGGGAGGACTCGGACACTGAAGCTTTCTTT.

The V call is TRBV14, the J call TRBJ2-1, with D possibly being TRBD2 (6 bases). CDR3 size: 13 residues. CDR1 SGHDN and CDR2 FVKESK come from the germline V gene. Trimming stripped 4 bases from V and 7 bases from J, with 11 bases between. The CDR3 spells CASSPGVANEQFF. CDR3 in DNA: TGTGCCAGCAGCCCGGGGGTGGCGAATGAGCAGTTCTTC.

The genes are TRBV27 and TRBJ2-1; TRBD2 agrees at 13 bases. With 5 bases clipped from V and 8 bases from J, the junction kept 3 bases outside the gene matches. The CDR3 length is 14 residues. From germline, CDR1 is MNHEY and CDR2 SMNVEV (reference sequence). CDR3 DNA sequence: TGTGCCAGCAGTCCCGGACTAGCGGGGGATGAGCAGTTCTTC. As protein: CASSPGLAGDEQFF.

V is TRBV7-2 and J is TRBJ1-2; D remains unclear. Germline values: CDR1 SGHTA, CDR2 FQGNSA. Trimming removed 1 base from V and 2 bases from J, with 5 bases in between. The CDR3 runs to 13 residues. CDR3 DNA: TGTGCCAGCAGCTTAGACATCAACTATGGCTACACCTTC. Its translation is CASSLDINYGYTF.

The V gene is TRBV9, the J gene TRBJ1-4; 7 nucleotides align to TRBD1. With 3 bases clipped from V and 8 bases from J, the junction kept 13 bases outside the gene matches. This CDR3 comprises 16 residues. The germline gives CDR1 SGDLS, CDR2 YYNGEE. The DNA for the CDR3 is TGTGCCAGCAGCGGACGACAGGGTGCGAAGGAGGAAAAACTGTTTTTT. Encoded protein: CASSGRQGAKEEKLFF.

The V and J genes are TRBV5-6 and TRBJ2-5, with 8 bases identical to TRBD2. V gave up 4 bases and J gave up 4 bases; unmatched junction bases: 9. The CDR3 has 15 amino acids. CDR1 is SGHDT and CDR2 is YYEEEE in the germline V gene. The CDR3 protein is CASSPLAVHGETQYF. The CDR3 bases are TGTGCCAGCAGCCCACTAGCGGTTCATGGAGAGACCCAGTACTTC.

In nucleotides, the CDR3 is TGCGCCAGCCTGGCAGGGACAGGGGCTTATGGCTACACCTTC. Protein product: CASLAGTGAYGYTF. This chain joins TRBV5-1 and TRBJ1-2; 10 bases align to TRBD1. This CDR3 spans 14 amino acids. CDR1 and CDR2 (germline): SGHRS, YFSETQ. Trimming at V came to 7 bases and at J to 5 bases, leaving 8 bases not matched to a gene.

The V and J genes are TRBV7-2 and TRBJ2-7, with 7 bases matching TRBD2. CDR3 length equals 16 residues. CDR1 SGHTA and CDR2 FQGNSA come from the germline V gene. V was clipped by 0 bases and J by 2 bases; unmatched bases: 7. The CDR3 region is CASSLALGRGAYEQYF. The CDR3 bases are TGTGCCAGCAGCTTAGCATTAGGCCGGGGGGCCTACGAGCAGTACTTC.

In its sample, this clone was seen once. V usage is TRBV19 and J usage is TRBJ2-1; D is possibly TRBD1 (6 bases). V lost 9 bases and J lost 6, with 18 bases in between. Germline values: CDR1 LNHDA, CDR2 SQIVND (reference sequence). The CDR3 has 14 residues. The CDR3 bases are TGTGCCAGCCAGAAGGACAGACCGTCCAATGAGCAGTTCTTC. Translating it yields CASQKDRPSNEQFF.

This chain joins TRBV9 and TRBJ2-1; 10 nucleotides line up with TRBD1. The CDR3 length is 16 residues. Germline values: CDR1 SGDLS, CDR2 YYNGEE. Unmatched junction bases numbered 8, after V lost 3 bases and J lost 5 bases. As DNA, the CDR3 is TGTGCCAGCAGCGCCTCCTTCGGGACAGGGGACAATGAGCAGTTCTTC. It codes for CASSASFGTGDNEQFF.

The chain recombines TRBV6-5 with TRBJ1-3; the D gene is possibly TRBD1 (6 bases). There are 14 residues in the CDR3. V was clipped by 5 bases and J by 0 bases, with 8 bases between them. CDR1 is MNHEY, CDR2 SVGAGI, per germline. CDR3: CASSRTVSGNTIYF. The CDR3 region has the DNA TGTGCCAGCAGTAGGACAGTCTCTGGAAACACCATATATTTT.

The table lists this clone with a few counts. The chain carries TRBV7-3 and TRBJ1-6; tentatively, D is TRBD1 (5 bases). The CDR3 is made up of 16 amino acids. CDR1 and CDR2 (germline): SGHTA, FQGTGA. V lost 5 bases and J lost 14, with 25 bases in between. The CDR3 spells CASSDGTSRPGRTLHF. CDR3 nucleotide sequence: TGTGCCAGCAGCGACGGGACTTCGAGACCCGGGAGGACCCTCCACTTT.

This sequence joins TRBV7-6 and TRBJ1-3, with TRBD1 matching over 7 bases. This CDR3 is 15 amino acids long. Trimming at V came to 2 bases and at J to 3 bases, leaving 4 bases not matched to a gene. Germline-derived CDR1 and CDR2 are SGHVS and FNYEAQ. CDR3 sequence (DNA): TGTGCCAGCAGCTTACAGGGGGGTAGTGGAAACACCATATATTTT. Translated: CASSLQGGSGNTIYF.

This clone was seen once. The V and J genes are TRBV7-3 and TRBJ1-2; possible D gene TRBD1, 5 bases. The ends were cut back, 2 bases at V and 6 bases at J, with 10 bases in the middle. This CDR3 is 13 amino acids long. Germline-derived CDR1 and CDR2 are SGHTA and FQGTGA. In DNA form, the CDR3 reads TGTGCCAGCAGCTTAGTTTCAGGGAATGGCTACACCTTC. Residues: CASSLVSGNGYTF.